Reported below is one TCR beta chain. Seattle patients were enrolled during active infection and followed longitudinally. This sample was included in a study of blood T cell repertoires in COVID-19. The wider study: Some COVID-19 samples were acute and others convalescent; all came from the United States, Italy and Spain. Sample material is recorded as cDNA or gDNA derived from T cells, B-cell-depleted T cells, or PBMCs.

Method: immunoSEQ multiplex PCR; TCRdb's copy keeps in-frame clones and lacks some. The sample has some 300,000 clones, roughly 91% seen once. This CDR3 is built from 13 residues. V shed 3 bases and J 12 bases; nucleotides not matched to a gene: 11. Germline-derived CDR1 and CDR2 are SGHRS and YFSETQ. V gene TRBV5-1 combines with J gene TRBJ1-1; 7 bases map to TRBD1. The sequenced material came from peripheral blood. This clonotype originated in a young woman with COVID-19, enrolled during active disease. CDR3 nucleotide sequence: TGCGCCAGCAGCTCCACCCCGGGACAGATTTCTTTCTTT. Residues: CASSSTPGQISFF.